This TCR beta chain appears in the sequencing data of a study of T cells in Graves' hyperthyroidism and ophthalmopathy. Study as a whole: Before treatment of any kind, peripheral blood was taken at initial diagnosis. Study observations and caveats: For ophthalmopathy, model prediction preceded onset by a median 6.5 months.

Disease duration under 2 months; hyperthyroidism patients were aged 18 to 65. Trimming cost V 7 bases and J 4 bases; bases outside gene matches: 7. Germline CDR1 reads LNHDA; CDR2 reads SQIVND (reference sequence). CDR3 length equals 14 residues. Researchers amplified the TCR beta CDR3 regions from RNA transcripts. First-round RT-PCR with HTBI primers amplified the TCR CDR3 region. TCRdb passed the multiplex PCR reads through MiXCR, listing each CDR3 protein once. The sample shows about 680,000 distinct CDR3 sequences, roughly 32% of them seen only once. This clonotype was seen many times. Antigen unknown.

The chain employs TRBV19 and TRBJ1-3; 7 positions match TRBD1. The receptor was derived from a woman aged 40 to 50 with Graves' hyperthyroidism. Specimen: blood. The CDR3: CASTRDSRGNTIYF. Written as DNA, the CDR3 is TGTGCCAGTACCCGGGACAGTCGAGGAAACACCATATATTTT.